This T cell receptor beta chain is from a study of cytomegalovirus exposure and HLA in healthy donors. Vbeta (60) and Jbeta (13) primers were used in the PCR. Profiled with immunoSEQ multiplex PCR; TCRdb holds only in-frame clones, not every one. The table records 60,000 to 90,000 clones, 65% to 90% of them present only once. On this clone itself: The antigen is not known.

Germline CDR1 is LNHDA and CDR2 is SQIVND (reference sequence). This CDR3 has 15 amino acids. V lost 3 bases, J lost 4 bases, and 4 bases stayed unmatched. Study results and caveats: TCR beta sequences numbering fewer than 20,000 were associated with HLA alleles at 0.05 false discovery rate in a later analysis. Later analysis associated a missense DCLRE1C variant with TCR beta V- and J-gene trimming.

V is TRBV19 and J is TRBJ2-7; 12 bases map to TRBD2. This TCR came from a man between 65 and 79 years old in good health and CMV-seropositive. Source material: PBMCs. The CDR3 reads CASSIGLAGIYEQYF. Here the CDR3 DNA reads TGTGCCAGTAGTATCGGACTAGCGGGAATATACGAGCAGTACTTC.